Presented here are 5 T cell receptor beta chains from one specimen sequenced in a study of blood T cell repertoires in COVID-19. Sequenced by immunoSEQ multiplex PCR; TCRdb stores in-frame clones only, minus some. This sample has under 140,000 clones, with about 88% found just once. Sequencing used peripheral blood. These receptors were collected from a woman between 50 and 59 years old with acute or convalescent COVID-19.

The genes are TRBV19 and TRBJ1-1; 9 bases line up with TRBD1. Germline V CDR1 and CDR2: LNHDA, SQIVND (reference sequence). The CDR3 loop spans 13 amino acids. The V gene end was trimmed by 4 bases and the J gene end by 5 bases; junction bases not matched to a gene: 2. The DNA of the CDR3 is TGTGCCAGTAGTACGGACAGGGGAACTGAAGCTTTCTTT. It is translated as CASSTDRGTEAFF.

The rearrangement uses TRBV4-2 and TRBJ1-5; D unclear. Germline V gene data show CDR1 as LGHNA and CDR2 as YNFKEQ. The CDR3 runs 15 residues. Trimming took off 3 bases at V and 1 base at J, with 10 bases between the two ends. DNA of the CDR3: TGTGCCAGCAGCCAGTACTTCCGGAGCAATCAGCCCCAGCATTTT. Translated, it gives CASSQYFRSNQPQHF.

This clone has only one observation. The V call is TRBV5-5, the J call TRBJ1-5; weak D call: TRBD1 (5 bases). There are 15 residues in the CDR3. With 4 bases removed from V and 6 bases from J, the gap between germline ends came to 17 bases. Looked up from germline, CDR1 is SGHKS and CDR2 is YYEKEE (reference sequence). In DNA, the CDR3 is TGTGCCAGCAGCGTCAATAGGGGTAAGGGTCAGCCCCAGCATTTT. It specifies CASSVNRGKGQPQHF.

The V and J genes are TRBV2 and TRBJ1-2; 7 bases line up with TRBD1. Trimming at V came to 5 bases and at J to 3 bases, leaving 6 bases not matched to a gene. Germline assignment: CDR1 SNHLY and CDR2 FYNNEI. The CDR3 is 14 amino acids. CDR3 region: CASSRQGVDYGYTF. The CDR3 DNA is TGTGCCAGCAGTCGACAGGGAGTTGACTATGGCTACACCTTC.

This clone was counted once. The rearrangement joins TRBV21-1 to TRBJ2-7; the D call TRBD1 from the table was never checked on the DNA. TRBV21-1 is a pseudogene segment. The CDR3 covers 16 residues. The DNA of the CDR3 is TGTGCCAGCATCTTTTTTCGACAGGGGGTGTCCTACGAGCAGTACTTC. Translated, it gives CASIFFRQGVSYEQYF.